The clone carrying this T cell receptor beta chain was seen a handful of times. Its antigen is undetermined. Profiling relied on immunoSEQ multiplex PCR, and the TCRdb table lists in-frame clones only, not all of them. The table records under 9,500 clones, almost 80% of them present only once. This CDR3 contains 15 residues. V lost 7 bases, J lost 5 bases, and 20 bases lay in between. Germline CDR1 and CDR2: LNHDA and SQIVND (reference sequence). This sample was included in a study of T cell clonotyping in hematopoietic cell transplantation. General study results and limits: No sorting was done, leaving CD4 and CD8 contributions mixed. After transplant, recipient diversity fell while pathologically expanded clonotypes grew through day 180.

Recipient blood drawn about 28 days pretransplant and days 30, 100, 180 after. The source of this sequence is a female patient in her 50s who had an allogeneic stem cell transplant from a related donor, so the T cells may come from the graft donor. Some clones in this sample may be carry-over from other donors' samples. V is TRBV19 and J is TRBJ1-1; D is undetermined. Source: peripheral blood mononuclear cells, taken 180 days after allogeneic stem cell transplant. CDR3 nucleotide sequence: TGTGCCAGTATCCTAGAGCCGGGGAAAGGGACTGAAGCTTTCTTT. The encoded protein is CASILEPGKGTEAFF.